The 4 T cell receptor beta chains in this list originate from one sample, sequenced in a study of shared clonotypes between healthy human individuals. The protocol was immunoSEQ multiplex PCR, while the TCRdb copy is restricted to in-frame clones and leaves out a portion. Here the sample spans roughly 480,000 clones, less than 80% being singletons. The sequenced sample consisted of PBMCs. The receptors were sampled from a woman in her thirties or forties in good health. Some clones in this sample may be carry-over from other donors' samples.

The V call is TRBV7-9, the J call TRBJ1-3; no clear D gene. This CDR3 is 15 amino acids long. The V and J ends lost 2 bases and 0 bases respectively, with 8 bases between them. The germline V gene encodes CDR1 SEHNR and CDR2 FQNEAQ (reference sequence). In DNA form, the CDR3 reads TGTGCCAGCAGCTTATGGGTCCACTCTGGAAACACCATATATTTT. It encodes CASSLWVHSGNTIYF.

This rearrangement joins TRBV18 to TRBJ2-3; TRBD2 aligns across 7 bases. The V gene end was trimmed by 6 bases and the J gene end by 3 bases; junction bases not matched to a gene: 12. The CDR3 runs 16 residues. Germline CDR1 and CDR2: KGHSH and LQKENI. The CDR3 sequence: CASSPGRGRGTDTQYF. Written as DNA, the CDR3 is TGTGCCAGCTCGCCGGGACGCGGGAGAGGTACAGATACGCAGTATTTT.

This chain joins TRBV2 and TRBJ2-7; D not resolved. Germline CDR1 SNHLY, CDR2 FYNNEI. The length of the CDR3 is 12 residues. With 6 bases removed from V and 4 bases from J, the gap between germline ends came to 10 bases. The CDR3 loop is CASSTGPYEQYF. In DNA form, the CDR3 reads TGTGCCAGCAGCACCGGACCGTACGAGCAGTACTTC.

The rearrangement joins TRBV28 to TRBJ2-3, with 14 positions matching TRBD2. Germline CDR1 MDHEN, CDR2 SYDVKM. With V trimmed by 7 bases and J by 1 base, 1 base remained unmatched. The CDR3 runs 15 residues. Here the CDR3 DNA reads TGTGCCAGCATGGGACTAGCGGGAGGCACAGATACGCAGTATTTT. Its translation is CASMGLAGGTDTQYF. Full variable domain (rest looked up from reference TRBV28 and TRBJ2-3): DVKVTQSSRYLVKRTGEKVFLECVQDMDHENMFWYRQDPGLGLRLIYFSYDVKMKEKGDIPEGYSVSREKKERFSLILESASTNQTSMYLCASMGLAGGTDTQYFGPGTRLTVL.